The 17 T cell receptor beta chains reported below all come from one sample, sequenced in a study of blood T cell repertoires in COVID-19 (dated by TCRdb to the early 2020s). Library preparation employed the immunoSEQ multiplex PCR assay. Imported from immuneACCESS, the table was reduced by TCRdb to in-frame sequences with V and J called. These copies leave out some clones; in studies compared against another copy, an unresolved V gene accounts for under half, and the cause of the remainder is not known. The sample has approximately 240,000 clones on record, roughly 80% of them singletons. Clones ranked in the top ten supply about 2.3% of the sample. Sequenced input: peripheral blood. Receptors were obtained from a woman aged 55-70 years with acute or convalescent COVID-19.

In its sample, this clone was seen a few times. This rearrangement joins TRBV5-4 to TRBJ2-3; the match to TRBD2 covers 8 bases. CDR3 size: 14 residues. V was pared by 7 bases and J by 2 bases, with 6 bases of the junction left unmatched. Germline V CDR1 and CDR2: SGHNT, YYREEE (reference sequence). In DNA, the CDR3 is TGTGCCAGCGGTTTAGCGGGGATCACAGATACGCAGTATTTT. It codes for CASGLAGITDTQYF.

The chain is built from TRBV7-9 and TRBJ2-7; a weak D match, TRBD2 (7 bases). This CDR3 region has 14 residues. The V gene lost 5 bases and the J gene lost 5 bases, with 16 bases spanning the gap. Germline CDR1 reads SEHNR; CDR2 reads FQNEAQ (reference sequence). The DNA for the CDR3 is TGTGCCAGCAGCAATTCGGGGGGCCGGGACGAGCAGTACTTC. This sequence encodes CASSNSGGRDEQYF.

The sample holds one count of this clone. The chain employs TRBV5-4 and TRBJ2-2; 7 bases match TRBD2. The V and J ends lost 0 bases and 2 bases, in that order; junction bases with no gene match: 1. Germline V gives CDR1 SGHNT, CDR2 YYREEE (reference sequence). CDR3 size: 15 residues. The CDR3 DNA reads TGTGCCAGCAGCTTGGGCGGGGGAAACACCGGGGAGCTGTTTTTT. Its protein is CASSLGGGNTGELFF.

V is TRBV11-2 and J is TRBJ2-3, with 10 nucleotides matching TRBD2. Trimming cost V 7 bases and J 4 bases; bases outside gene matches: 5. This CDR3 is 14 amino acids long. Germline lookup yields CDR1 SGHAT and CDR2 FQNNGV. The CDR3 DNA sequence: TGTGCCAGCAACCAAGCGGGGGGGCCAGATACGCAGTATTTT. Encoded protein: CASNQAGGPDTQYF.

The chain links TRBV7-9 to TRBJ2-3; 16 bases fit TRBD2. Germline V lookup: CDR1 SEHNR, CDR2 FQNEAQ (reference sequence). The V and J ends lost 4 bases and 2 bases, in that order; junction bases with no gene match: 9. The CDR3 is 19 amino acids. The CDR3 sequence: CASSSYGTSGGAPTDTQYF. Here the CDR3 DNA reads TGTGCCAGCAGCTCCTACGGGACTAGCGGGGGGGCCCCCACAGATACGCAGTATTTT.

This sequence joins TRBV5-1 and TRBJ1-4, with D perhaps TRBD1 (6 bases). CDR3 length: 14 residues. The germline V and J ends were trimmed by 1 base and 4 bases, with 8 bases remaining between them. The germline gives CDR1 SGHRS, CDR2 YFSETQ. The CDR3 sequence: CASSLTGHNEKLFF. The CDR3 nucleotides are TGCGCCAGCAGCTTGACAGGGCATAATGAAAAACTGTTTTTT.

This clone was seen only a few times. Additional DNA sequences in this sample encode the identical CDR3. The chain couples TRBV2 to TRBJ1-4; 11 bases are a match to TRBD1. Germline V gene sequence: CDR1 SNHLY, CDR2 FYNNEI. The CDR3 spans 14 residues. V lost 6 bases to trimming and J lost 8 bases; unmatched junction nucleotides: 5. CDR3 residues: CASRDRTGGEKLFF. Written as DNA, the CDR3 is TGTGCCAGCAGGGACAGGACAGGGGGCGAAAAACTGTTTTTT. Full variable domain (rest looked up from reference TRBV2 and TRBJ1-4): EPEVTQTPSHQVTQMGQEVILRCVPISNHLYFYWYRQILGQKVEFLVSFYNNEISEKSEIFDDQFSVERPDGSNFTLKIRSTKLEDSAMYFCASRDRTGGEKLFFGSGTQLSVL.

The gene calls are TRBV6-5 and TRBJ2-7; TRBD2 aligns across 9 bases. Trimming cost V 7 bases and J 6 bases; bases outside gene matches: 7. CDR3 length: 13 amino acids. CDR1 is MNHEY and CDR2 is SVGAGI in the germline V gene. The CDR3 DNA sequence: TGTGCCAGCAACGCGGGGGGGCGAATCGAGCAGTACTTC. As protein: CASNAGGRIEQYF.

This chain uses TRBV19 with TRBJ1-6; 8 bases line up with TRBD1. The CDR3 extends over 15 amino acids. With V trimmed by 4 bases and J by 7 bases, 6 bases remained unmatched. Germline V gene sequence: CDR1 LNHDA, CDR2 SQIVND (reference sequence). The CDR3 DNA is TGTGCCAGTAGTACGCGACAGGGGTGGAATTCACCCCTCCACTTT. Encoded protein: CASSTRQGWNSPLHF.

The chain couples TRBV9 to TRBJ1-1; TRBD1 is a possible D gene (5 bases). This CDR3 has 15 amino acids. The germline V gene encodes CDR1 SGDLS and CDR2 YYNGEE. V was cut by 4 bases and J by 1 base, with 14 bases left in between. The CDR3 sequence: CASSPVRVPNTEAFF. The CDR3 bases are TGTGCCAGCAGCCCCGTCAGGGTGCCGAACACTGAAGCTTTCTTT. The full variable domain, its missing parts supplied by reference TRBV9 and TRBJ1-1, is DSGVTQTPKHLITATGQRVTLRCSPRSGDLSVYWYQQSLDQGLQFLIQYYNGEERAKGNILERFSAQQFPDLHSELNLSSLELGDSALYFCASSPVRVPNTEAFFGQGTRLTVV.

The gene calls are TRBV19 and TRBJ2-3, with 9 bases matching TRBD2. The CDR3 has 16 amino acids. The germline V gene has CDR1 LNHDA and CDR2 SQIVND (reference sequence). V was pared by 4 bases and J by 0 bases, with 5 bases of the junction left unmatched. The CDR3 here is CASSTPSGVSTDTQYF. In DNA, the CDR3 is TGTGCCAGTAGTACGCCTAGCGGGGTAAGCACAGATACGCAGTATTTT.

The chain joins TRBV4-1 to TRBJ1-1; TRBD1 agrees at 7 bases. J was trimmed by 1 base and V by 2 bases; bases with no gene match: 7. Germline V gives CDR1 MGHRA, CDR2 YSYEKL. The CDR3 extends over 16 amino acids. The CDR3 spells CASSQSRGQRNTEAFF. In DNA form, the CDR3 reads TGCGCCAGCAGCCAATCCCGGGGACAGAGGAACACTGAAGCTTTCTTT.

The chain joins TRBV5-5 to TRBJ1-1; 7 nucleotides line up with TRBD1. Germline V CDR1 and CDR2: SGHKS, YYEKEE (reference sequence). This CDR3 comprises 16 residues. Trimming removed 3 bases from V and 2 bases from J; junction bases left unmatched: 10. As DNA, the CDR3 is TGTGCCAGCAGCTGGGGGCAGGGGGGCAGTAACACTGAAGCTTTCTTT. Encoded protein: CASSWGQGGSNTEAFF.

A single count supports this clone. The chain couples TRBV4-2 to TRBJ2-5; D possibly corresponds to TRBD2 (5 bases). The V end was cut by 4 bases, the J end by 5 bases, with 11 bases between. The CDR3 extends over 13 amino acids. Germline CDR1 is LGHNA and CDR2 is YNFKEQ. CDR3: CASSPGLYETQYF. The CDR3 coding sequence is TGTGCCAGCAGCCCCGGACTGTATGAGACCCAGTACTTC.

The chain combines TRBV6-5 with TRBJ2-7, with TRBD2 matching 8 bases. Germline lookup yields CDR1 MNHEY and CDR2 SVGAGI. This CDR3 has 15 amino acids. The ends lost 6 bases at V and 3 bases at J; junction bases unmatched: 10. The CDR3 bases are TGTGCCAGCAGCCCGGGGCTGCGGGGGGTCTACGAGCAGTACTTC. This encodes CASSPGLRGVYEQYF.

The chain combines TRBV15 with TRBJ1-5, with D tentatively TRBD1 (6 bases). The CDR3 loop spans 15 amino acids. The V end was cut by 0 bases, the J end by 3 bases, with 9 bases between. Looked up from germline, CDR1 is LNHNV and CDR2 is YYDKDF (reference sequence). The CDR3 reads CATSREDRHNQPQHF. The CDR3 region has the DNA TGTGCCACCAGCAGAGAGGACAGACACAATCAGCCCCAGCATTTT.

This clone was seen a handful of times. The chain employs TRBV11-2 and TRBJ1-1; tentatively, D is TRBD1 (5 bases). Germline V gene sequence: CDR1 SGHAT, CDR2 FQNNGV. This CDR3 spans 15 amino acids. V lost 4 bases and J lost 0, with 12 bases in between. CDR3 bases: TGTGCCAGCAGCTATTTGAAGGGGCTGAACACTGAAGCTTTCTTT. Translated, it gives CASSYLKGLNTEAFF.